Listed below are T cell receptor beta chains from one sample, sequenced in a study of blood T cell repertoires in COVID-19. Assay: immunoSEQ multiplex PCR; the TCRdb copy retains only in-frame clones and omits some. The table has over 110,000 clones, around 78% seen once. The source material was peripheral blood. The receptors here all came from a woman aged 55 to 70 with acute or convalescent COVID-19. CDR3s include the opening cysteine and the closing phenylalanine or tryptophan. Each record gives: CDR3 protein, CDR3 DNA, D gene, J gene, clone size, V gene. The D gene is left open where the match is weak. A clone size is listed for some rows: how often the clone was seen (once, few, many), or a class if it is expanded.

CDR3aa: CASSRRSYGYTF
CDR3nt: TGTGCCAGCAGCCGCCGCAGCTATGGCTACACCTTC
d_gene: NA
j_gene: TRBJ1-2
abundance: few
v_gene: TRBV3-1/TRBV3-2

CDR3aa: CASSDLRGYEQYF
CDR3nt: TGTGCCAGCAGTGATTTGAGGGGGTACGAGCAGTACTTC
d_gene: NA
j_gene: TRBJ2-7
abundance: NA
v_gene: TRBV6-1

CDR3aa: CASSFGLGQRDYEQYF
CDR3nt: TGCGCCAGCAGCTTCGGCTTGGGGCAGAGAGACTACGAGCAGTACTTC
d_gene: NA
j_gene: TRBJ2-7
abundance: NA
v_gene: TRBV5-1

CDR3aa: CASSYGGNERTDTQYF
CDR3nt: TGTGCCAGCAGCTACGGTGGGAACGAGCGGACAGATACGCAGTATTTT
d_gene: NA
j_gene: TRBJ2-3
abundance: NA
v_gene: TRBV6-5

CDR3aa: CASNRDSRSSYNSPLHF
CDR3nt: TGTGCCAGCAATCGGGACTCCCGAAGCTCCTATAATTCACCCCTCCACTTT
d_gene: NA
j_gene: TRBJ1-6
abundance: NA
v_gene: TRBV9

CDR3aa: CASSYLGGRNNEQFF
CDR3nt: TGTGCCAGCAGTTACCTCGGTGGGAGGAACAATGAGCAGTTCTTC
d_gene: NA
j_gene: TRBJ2-1
abundance: NA
v_gene: TRBV6-5

CDR3aa: CSASIPRGLAGGSETQYF
CDR3nt: TGCAGTGCTAGTATCCCCCGGGGTTTAGCGGGAGGAAGCGAGACCCAGTACTTC
d_gene: TRBD2
j_gene: TRBJ2-5
abundance: few
v_gene: TRBV20-1

CDR3aa: CASIRGDYGYTF
CDR3nt: TGTGCCAGCATAAGAGGAGACTATGGCTACACCTTC
d_gene: NA
j_gene: TRBJ1-2
abundance: once
v_gene: TRBV2

CDR3aa: CASSQGALAATDTQYF
CDR3nt: TGTGCCAGCAGCCAAGGGGCACTAGCGGCCACAGATACGCAGTATTTT
d_gene: TRBD2
j_gene: TRBJ2-3
abundance: NA
v_gene: TRBV3-1/TRBV3-2

CDR3aa: CASRGGNQPQHF
CDR3nt: TGCGCCAGCCGAGGGGGAAATCAGCCCCAGCATTTT
d_gene: NA
j_gene: TRBJ1-5
abundance: few
v_gene: TRBV10-2

CDR3aa: CASSQIYPLAGGSGANVLTF
CDR3nt: TGTGCCAGCAGCCAAATTTACCCTCTAGCGGGAGGTTCTGGGGCCAACGTCCTGACTTTC
d_gene: TRBD2
j_gene: TRBJ2-6
abundance: NA
v_gene: TRBV14

CDR3aa: CASTRGRDEQYF
CDR3nt: TGTGCCAGCACCCGAGGGCGGGACGAGCAGTACTTC
d_gene: NA
j_gene: TRBJ2-7
abundance: NA
v_gene: TRBV12-3/TRBV12-4

CDR3aa: CASSISVTGLRGYTF
CDR3nt: TGTGCCAGCAGCATATCCGTGACAGGCCTTAGGGGCTACACCTTC
d_gene: NA
j_gene: TRBJ1-2
abundance: NA
v_gene: TRBV7-8

CDR3aa: CASSPGQFEAFF
CDR3nt: TGTGCCAGCAGCCCCGGACAGTTTGAAGCTTTCTTT
d_gene: NA
j_gene: TRBJ1-1
abundance: NA
v_gene: TRBV6-5

CDR3aa: CATSDSVGGRNEKLFF
CDR3nt: TGTGCCACCAGTGACTCCGTAGGGGGTCGAAATGAAAAACTGTTTTTT
d_gene: NA
j_gene: TRBJ1-4
abundance: NA
v_gene: TRBV24-1

CDR3aa: CASSKGNRGLKETQYF
CDR3nt: TGTGCCAGCAGCAAAGGAAACAGGGGGCTCAAGGAGACCCAGTACTTC
d_gene: NA
j_gene: TRBJ2-5
abundance: NA
v_gene: TRBV21-1

CDR3aa: CATSRGLAGSVFSSYNEQFF
CDR3nt: TGTGCCACCAGCAGAGGATTAGCGGGGAGTGTGTTTAGCTCCTACAATGAGCAGTTCTTC
d_gene: TRBD2
j_gene: TRBJ2-1
abundance: once
v_gene: TRBV15